These 3 T cell receptor beta chains share one sample of origin, sequenced in a study of T cell clonality in common variable immunodeficiency. Profiling relied on immunoSEQ multiplex PCR, and the TCRdb table lists in-frame clones only, not all of them. The data show about 81,000 clones, none appearing only once, with 0.8% held by the ten largest. The sample taken for sequencing was peripheral blood mononuclear cells. These receptors all come from a person aged 18 to 70 in good health.

This clone occurred many times. Sequencing ends 3 residues short of the CDR3 end; the germline J gene provides the rest. This chain uses TRBV5-1 with TRBJ1-2; maybe TRBD1 (6 bases). CDR1 and CDR2 from the germline V gene are SGHRS and YFSETQ. CDR3 length equals 12 residues. The CDR3 DNA, read in part, is TGCGCCAGCAGCTCAGGACAGCACGGC. Protein: CASSSGQHG. The complete CDR3 sequence is CASSSGQHGYTF.

This clone was detected many times. The read is 3 residues too short to cover the CDR3 end, so that end is filled in from the germline J gene. This sample also contains other DNA sequences that code for the same CDR3. V and J are TRBV5-4 and TRBJ2-5; no firm D call. The germline CDR1 and CDR2 sequences are SGHNT and YYREEE (reference sequence). This CDR3 is 13 amino acids long. Trimming left V 5 bases short and J 3 bases short, with 11 bases between. The CDR3 protein is CASSRDREETQYF. CDR3 bases read: TGTGCCAGCAGTCGCGATAGGGAAGAGACC.

This clone was observed many times. Coverage ceases 3 residues before the CDR3 finishes, and the germline J gene fills in the end. The chain is built from TRBV6-4 and TRBJ2-3; 8 bases are a match to TRBD2. The germline CDR1 and CDR2 sequences are MRHNA and SNTAGT. Losses at the gene ends were 3 bases for V and 1 base for J; bases not matched to a gene: 0. This CDR3 has 14 amino acids. CDR3 bases read: TGTGCCAGCAGTGAAGCGGGAGGCACAGATACG. Protein product: CASSEAGGTDT. The full CDR3 is CASSEAGGTDTQYF.